This T cell receptor (beta chain) appears in the sequencing data of a study of vaccination effects on CD4 cells after COVID-19. Whole-study results and caveats: Substantial clonal contraction characterized both infection- and vaccine-induced clones late after vaccination. Early post-infection timepoints were absent, and convalescent patients were few.

Data came from immunoSEQ multiplex PCR; TCRdb stores just in-frame clones and leaves some out. The sample holds roughly 27,000 clones, 74% seen once. The ViraFEST assay expanded antigen-specific CD4+ T cells with viral peptide pools before sequencing. At the end of around eleven days of culture, CD4+ T cells were isolated. Two-dose BNT162b2 or mRNA-1273 vaccination was given to participants. A few million PBMC per well received 10 IU/ml IL-2 and 9 to 10 ug/ml peptides in culture. The authors replaced half the medium with IL-2 medium on days 3 and 7. Germline CDR1 reads MGHRA; CDR2 reads YSYEKL. V was cut by 1 base and J by 13 bases, with 19 bases left in between. This CDR3 is built from 14 residues. For this clone: Its antigen is as yet unknown.

The sequenced sample was CD4+ T cells from PBMCs cultured with HCoV-OC43 spike peptides, obtained after COVID-19 vaccination. Subset described: HCoV-OC43 spike overlapping peptide pool stimulation. This TCR derives from a human donor who received a COVID-19 vaccine. The rearrangement uses TRBV4-1 and TRBJ1-2; weak D call: TRBD1 (5 bases). The CDR3 DNA is TGCGCCAGCAGCCAAGGAGCCAACAGGAGAAGCGGCACCTTC. Protein product: CASSQGANRRSGTF.